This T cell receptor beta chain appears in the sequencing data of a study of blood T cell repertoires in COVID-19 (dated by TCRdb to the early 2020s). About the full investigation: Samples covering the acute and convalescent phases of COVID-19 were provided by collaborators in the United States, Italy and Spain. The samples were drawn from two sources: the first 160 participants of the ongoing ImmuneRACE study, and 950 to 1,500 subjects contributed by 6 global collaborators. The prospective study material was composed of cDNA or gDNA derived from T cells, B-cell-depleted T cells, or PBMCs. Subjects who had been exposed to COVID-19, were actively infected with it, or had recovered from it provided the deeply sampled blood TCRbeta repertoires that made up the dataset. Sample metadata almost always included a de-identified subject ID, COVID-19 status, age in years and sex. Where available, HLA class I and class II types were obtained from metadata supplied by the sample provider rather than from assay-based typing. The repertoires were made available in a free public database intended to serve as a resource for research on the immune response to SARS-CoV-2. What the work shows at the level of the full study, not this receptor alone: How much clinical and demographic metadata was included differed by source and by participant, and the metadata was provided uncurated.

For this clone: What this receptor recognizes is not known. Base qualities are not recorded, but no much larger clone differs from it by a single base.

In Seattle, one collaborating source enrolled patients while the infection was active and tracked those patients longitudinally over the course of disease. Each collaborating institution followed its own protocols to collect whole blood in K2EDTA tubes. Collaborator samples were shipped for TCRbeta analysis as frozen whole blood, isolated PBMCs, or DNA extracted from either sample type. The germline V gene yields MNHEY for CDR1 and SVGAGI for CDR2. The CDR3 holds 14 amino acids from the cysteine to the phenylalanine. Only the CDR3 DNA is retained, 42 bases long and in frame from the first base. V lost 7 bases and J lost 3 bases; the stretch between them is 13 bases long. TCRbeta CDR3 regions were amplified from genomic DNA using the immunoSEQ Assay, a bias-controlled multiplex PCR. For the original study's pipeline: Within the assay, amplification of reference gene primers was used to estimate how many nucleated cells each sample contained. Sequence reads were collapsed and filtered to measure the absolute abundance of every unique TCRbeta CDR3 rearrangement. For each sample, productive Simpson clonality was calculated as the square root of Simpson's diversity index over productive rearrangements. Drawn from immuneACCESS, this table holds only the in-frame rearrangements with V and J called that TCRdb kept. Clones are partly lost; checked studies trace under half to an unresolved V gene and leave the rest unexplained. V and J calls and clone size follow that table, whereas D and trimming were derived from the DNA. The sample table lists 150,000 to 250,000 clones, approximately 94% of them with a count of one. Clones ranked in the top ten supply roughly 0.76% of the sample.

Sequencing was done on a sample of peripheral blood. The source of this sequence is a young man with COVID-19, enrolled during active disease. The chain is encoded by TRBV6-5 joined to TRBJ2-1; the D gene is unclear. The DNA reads TGTGCCAGCACCCTCCAATCCGGCTACAATGAGCAGTTCTTC. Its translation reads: CASTLQSGYNEQFF.